These 13 T cell receptor beta chains were all obtained from the same sample, sequenced in a study of T cell responses to AZD1222 COVID-19 vaccine. Libraries were prepared by immunoSEQ multiplex PCR; TCRdb keeps only in-frame clonotypes and omits some of them. The repertoire includes about 150,000 clones, 85% to 95% of them detected once, and approximately 2.3% sits in the top ten. The material was peripheral blood, obtained on day 0 of AZD1222 vaccination. Receptors were obtained from an adult in good health.

This chain links TRBV4-1 with TRBJ1-1, with D possibly matching TRBD1 (6 bases). The CDR3 is 14 residues long. The V gene's germline CDR1 is MGHRA and CDR2 YSYEKL. Trimming shortened V by 1 base and J by 4 bases, and 10 bases separated the two germline ends. CDR3 amino acids: CASSQVQGPTEAFF. The CDR3 bases are TGCGCCAGCAGCCAAGTTCAGGGGCCCACTGAAGCTTTCTTT.

The V call is TRBV2, the J call TRBJ2-1, with TRBD2 identical over 8 bases. The junction had 7 bases not matched to a gene; V was cut back by 5 bases and J by 7 bases. CDR1 is SNHLY and CDR2 is FYNNEI in the germline V gene. There are 14 residues in the CDR3. CDR3 DNA: TGTGCCAGCAGTAGCGCTAGCGGGCTGAATGAGCAGTTCTTC. Translating it yields CASSSASGLNEQFF.

The rearrangement links TRBV27 to TRBJ2-3, with 7 nucleotides matching TRBD2. Germline V gene sequence: CDR1 MNHEY, CDR2 SMNVEV (reference sequence). The CDR3 is 14 amino acids. V was clipped by 7 bases and J by 6 bases; unmatched bases: 10. The CDR3 DNA sequence: TGTGCCAGCACCCGAGCGGGAATGATGGATACGCAGTATTTT. Its translation: CASTRAGMMDTQYF.

The chain joins TRBV19 to TRBJ1-2; no clear D. The germline gives CDR1 LNHDA, CDR2 SQIVND (reference sequence). The CDR3 spans 12 residues. V shed 6 bases and J shed 6 bases, with 11 bases lying between them. CDR3 coding DNA: TGTGCCAGTAGAGGCCTCGGGGATGGCTACACCTTC. Protein sequence: CASRGLGDGYTF.

The chain carries TRBV28 and TRBJ2-1, with 8 bases fitting TRBD2. Germline V gene data show CDR1 as MDHEN and CDR2 as SYDVKM. The ends lost 1 base at V and 6 bases at J; junction bases unmatched: 17. The CDR3 runs to 19 residues. The CDR3 DNA sequence: TGTGCCAGCAGTTTATTCCCAGCTAGCGGGTGGGGCATAGGCAATGAGCAGTTCTTC. This translates into CASSLFPASGWGIGNEQFF.

This rearrangement joins TRBV18 to TRBJ1-4; 10 nucleotides line up with TRBD1. The V gene end was trimmed by 5 bases and the J gene end by 4 bases; junction bases not matched to a gene: 4. The CDR3 runs to 15 residues. Germline assignment: CDR1 KGHSH and CDR2 LQKENI. In DNA form, the CDR3 reads TGTGCCAGCTCAGACCGGACAGGGGGTAATGAAAAACTGTTTTTT. It is translated as CASSDRTGGNEKLFF.

The rearrangement links TRBV6-5 to TRBJ1-4; 7 bases are a match to TRBD1. The length of the CDR3 is 16 residues. Germline CDR1 MNHEY, CDR2 SVGAGI. With 2 bases clipped from V and 4 bases from J, the junction kept 7 bases outside the gene matches. The CDR3: CASSYLYRGYNEKLFF. CDR3 coding DNA: TGTGCCAGCAGTTACCTCTACAGGGGATATAATGAAAAACTGTTTTTT.

The chain recombines TRBV25-1 with TRBJ1-1; D is unresolved. CDR1 is MGHDK and CDR2 is SYGVNS in the germline V gene. Trimming removed 7 bases at V and 11 bases at J, with 14 bases between. The CDR3 length is 11 residues. The CDR3 sequence: CASILRGSAFF. The CDR3 DNA sequence: TGTGCCAGCATTCTTCGGGGAAGCGCTTTCTTT.

A single count supports this clone. The chain combines TRBV9 with TRBJ2-7; TRBD2 agrees at 10 bases. CDR1 SGDLS and CDR2 YYNGEE come from the germline V gene. Trimming took 2 bases from V and 6 from J; bases not matched to a gene: 5. The CDR3 consists of 14 residues. The CDR3 region has the DNA TGTGCCAGCAGCGTTCAATCTAGCGGGAGCGAGCAGTACTTC. This codes for CASSVQSSGSEQYF. The variable domain in full, completed from reference TRBV9 and TRBJ2-7, reads DSGVTQTPKHLITATGQRVTLRCSPRSGDLSVYWYQQSLDQGLQFLIQYYNGEERAKGNILERFSAQQFPDLHSELNLSSLELGDSALYFCASSVQSSGSEQYFGPGTRLTVT.

V gene TRBV7-8 combines with J gene TRBJ2-7, with 7 bases that match TRBD2. Germline trimming cut 4 bases from V and 5 bases from J; bases unmatched to any gene: 14. This CDR3 comprises 16 residues. Germline V gene data show CDR1 as SGHVS and CDR2 as FQNEAQ. For the CDR3, the DNA is TGTGCCAGCAGCTCCCGCCGACTAGCCAACTACCACGAGCAGTACTTC. Its translation: CASSSRRLANYHEQYF.

This clone showed up just once. The chain carries TRBV19 and TRBJ2-1, with a tentative D call TRBD1 (6 bases). V lost 3 bases to trimming and J lost 7 bases, with 19 bases between them. Germline CDR1 reads LNHDA; CDR2 reads SQIVND (reference sequence). The CDR3 loop spans 16 amino acids. CDR3 in amino acids: CASSMWQGPTRNEQFF. The CDR3 coding sequence is TGTGCCAGTAGTATGTGGCAGGGGCCAACAAGGAATGAGCAGTTCTTC.

This sequence joins TRBV2 and TRBJ2-2, with unresolved D. Trimming shortened V by 7 bases and J by 5 bases, and 17 bases separated the two germline ends. From germline, CDR1 is SNHLY and CDR2 FYNNEI. The CDR3 is 15 amino acids. The DNA of the CDR3 is TGTGCCAGCAATTCGGGCTCAGACGTGACCGGGGAGCTGTTTTTT. It encodes CASNSGSDVTGELFF.

Here the CDR3 reads CASSPSQSSNEKLFF. The CDR3 nucleotides are TGTGCCAGCTCACCATCGCAGTCATCTAATGAAAAACTGTTTTTT. This rearrangement joins TRBV18 to TRBJ1-4; D is undetermined. The CDR3 is 15 residues long. Germline lookup yields CDR1 KGHSH and CDR2 LQKENI. Trimming took 2 bases from V and 3 from J, leaving 10 bases between them.